The present TCR beta chain was sequenced within a study of human T cells and chemical hapten exposure. Across the study: Yields of TCR per sample differed, chiefly owing to small differences in pooled library volume. Study-wide points: Versus controls, significantly more large CDR3 similarity clusters arose from expanded TCRs.

Documented time point: patch test 3, about 24 weeks after DPC sensitization. Treatment denoted: therapeutic diphenylcyclopropenone sensitization with weekly scalp DPC. Before extraction, the whole blood was not fractionated, and total RNA was taken from it. This CDR3 comprises 16 residues. The germline V and J ends were trimmed by 0 bases and 3 bases, with 11 bases remaining between them. Germline assignment: CDR1 LGHNA and CDR2 YSLEER. Of note for this clonotype: No antigen is known for it.

Per the original methods: Sequenced samples showed a median of 95,638 TCRs each, with counts running from 23,224 to 690,600. TCRdb independently ran MiXCR on the RACE reads; one entry per CDR3 protein. These V and J calls originate from TCRdb's pipeline instead of the authors' own analysis. In the table there are about 84,000 distinct CDR3 sequences, 10% to 13% of which are singletons. The V and J genes are TRBV4-3 and TRBJ2-2; D not certain. This clonotype originated in a woman aged 45-59 years with alopecia areata. Some clones in this sample may be carry-over from other donors' samples. This specimen consisted of whole blood, obtained in connection with sensitization to the hapten diphenylcyclopropenone (DPC). CDR3 residues: CASSQDGNTYTGELFF. Written as DNA, the CDR3 is TGCGCCAGCAGCCAAGATGGGAACACCTACACCGGGGAGCTGTTTTTT.